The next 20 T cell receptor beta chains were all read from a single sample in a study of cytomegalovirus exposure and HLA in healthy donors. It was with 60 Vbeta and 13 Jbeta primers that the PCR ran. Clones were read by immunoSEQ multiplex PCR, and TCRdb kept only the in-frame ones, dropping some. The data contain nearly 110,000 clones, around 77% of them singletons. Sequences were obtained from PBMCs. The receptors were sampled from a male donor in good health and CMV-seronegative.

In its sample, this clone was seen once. The CDR3 sequence is CASSFLDRGETQYF. The CDR3 DNA follows: TGTGCCAGCAGTTTTCTCGACAGGGGTGAGACCCAGTACTTC. The chain uses TRBV27 and TRBJ2-5; 8 bases are shared with TRBD1. CDR1 is MNHEY, CDR2 SMNVEV, per germline (reference sequence). This CDR3 region has 14 residues. After removal of 3 bases from V and 5 bases from J, the junction contained 5 bases not matched to a gene.

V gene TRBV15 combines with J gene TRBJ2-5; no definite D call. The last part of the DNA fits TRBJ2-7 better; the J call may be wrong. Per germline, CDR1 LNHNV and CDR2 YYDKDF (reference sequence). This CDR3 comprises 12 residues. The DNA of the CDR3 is TGTGCCACCAGCGACGGAAACTACGAGCAGTACTTC. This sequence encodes CATSDGNYEQYF.

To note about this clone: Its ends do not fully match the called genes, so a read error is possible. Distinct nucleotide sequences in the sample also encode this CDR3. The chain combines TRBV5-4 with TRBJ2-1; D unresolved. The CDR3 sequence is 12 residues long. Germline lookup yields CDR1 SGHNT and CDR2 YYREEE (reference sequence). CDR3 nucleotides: TGTGCCAGCAGCCCGAGTGCCAATGAACAGTTCTTC. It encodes CASSPSANEQFF.

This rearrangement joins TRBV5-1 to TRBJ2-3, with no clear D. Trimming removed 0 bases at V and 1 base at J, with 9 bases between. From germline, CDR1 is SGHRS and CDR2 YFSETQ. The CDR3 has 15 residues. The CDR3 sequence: CASSLGMAGTDTQYF. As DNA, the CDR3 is TGCGCCAGCAGCTTGGGGATGGCGGGCACAGATACGCAGTATTTT.

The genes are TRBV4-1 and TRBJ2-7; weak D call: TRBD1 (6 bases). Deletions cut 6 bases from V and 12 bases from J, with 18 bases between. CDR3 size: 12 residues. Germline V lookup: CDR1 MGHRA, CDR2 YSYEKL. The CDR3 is CASSRPAGTPYF. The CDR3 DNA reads TGCGCCAGCAGTAGACCGGCTGGGACACCGTACTTC.

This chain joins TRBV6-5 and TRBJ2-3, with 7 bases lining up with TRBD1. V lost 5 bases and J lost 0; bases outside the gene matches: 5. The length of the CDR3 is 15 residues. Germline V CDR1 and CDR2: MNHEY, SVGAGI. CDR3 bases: TGTGCCAGCAGTCAACAGGGGACCAGCACAGATACGCAGTATTTT. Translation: CASSQQGTSTDTQYF.

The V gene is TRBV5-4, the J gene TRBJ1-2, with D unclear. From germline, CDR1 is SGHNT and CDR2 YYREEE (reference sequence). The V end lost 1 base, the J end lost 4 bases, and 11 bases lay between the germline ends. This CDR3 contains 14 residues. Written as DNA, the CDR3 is TGTGCCAGCAGCTTGTATAGGAGTTTCTATGGCTACACCTTC. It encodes CASSLYRSFYGYTF.

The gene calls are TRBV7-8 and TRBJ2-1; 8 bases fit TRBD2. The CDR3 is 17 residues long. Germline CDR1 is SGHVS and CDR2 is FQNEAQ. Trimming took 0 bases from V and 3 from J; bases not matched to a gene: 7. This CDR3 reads CASSLASGSGIYNEQFF. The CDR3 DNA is TGTGCCAGCAGCTTAGCGAGTGGTAGCGGGATCTACAATGAGCAGTTCTTC.

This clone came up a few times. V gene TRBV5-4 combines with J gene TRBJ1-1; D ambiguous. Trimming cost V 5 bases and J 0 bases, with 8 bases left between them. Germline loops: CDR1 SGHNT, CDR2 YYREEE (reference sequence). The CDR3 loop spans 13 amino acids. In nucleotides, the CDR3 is TGTGCCAGCAGGCCGACTATGAACACTGAAGCTTTCTTT. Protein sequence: CASRPTMNTEAFF.

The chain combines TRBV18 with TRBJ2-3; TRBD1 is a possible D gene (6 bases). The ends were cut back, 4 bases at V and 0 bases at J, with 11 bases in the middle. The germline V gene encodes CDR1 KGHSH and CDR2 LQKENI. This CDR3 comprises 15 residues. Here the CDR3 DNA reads TGTGCCAGCTCACACGGGACACCTAGCACAGATACGCAGTATTTT. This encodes CASSHGTPSTDTQYF.

The CDR3 sequence: CAIPQGSDTGELFF. DNA of the CDR3: TGTGCCATCCCCCAGGGGTCCGACACCGGGGAGCTGTTTTTT. This chain uses TRBV2 with TRBJ2-2; tentative D call: TRBD1 (6 bases). Looked up from germline, CDR1 is SNHLY and CDR2 is FYNNEI. CDR3 size: 14 residues. The ends were cut back, 10 bases at V and 3 bases at J, with 15 bases in the middle.

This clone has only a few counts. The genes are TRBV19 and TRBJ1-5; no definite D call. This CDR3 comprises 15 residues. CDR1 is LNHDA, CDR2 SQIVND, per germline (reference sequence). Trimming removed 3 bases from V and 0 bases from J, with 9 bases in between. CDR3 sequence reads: CASSIRVYSNQPQHF. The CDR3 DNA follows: TGTGCCAGTAGTATTCGAGTGTATAGCAATCAGCCCCAGCATTTT.

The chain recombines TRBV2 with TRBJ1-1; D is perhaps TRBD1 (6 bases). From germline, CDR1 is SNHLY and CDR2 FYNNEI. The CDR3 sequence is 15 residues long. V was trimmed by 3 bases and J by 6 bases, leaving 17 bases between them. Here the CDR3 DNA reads TGTGCCAGCAGTGAGAGGGGGAGAATGGGGGCTGAAGCTTTCTTT. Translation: CASSERGRMGAEAFF.

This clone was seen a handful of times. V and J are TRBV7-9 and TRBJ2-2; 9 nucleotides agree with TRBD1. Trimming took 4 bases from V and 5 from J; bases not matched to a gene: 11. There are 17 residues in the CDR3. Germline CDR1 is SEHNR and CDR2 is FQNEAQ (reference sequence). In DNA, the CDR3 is TGTGCCAGCAGCTACCCGGGACAGGGACCTCATACCGGGGAGCTGTTTTTT. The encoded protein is CASSYPGQGPHTGELFF.

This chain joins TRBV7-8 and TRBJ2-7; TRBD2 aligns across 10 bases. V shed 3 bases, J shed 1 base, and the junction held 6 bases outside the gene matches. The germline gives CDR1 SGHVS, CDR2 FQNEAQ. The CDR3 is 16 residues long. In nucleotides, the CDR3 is TGTGCCAGCAGCTTGGGCGGGACTAGCGCTTCCTACGAGCAGTACTTC. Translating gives CASSLGGTSASYEQYF.

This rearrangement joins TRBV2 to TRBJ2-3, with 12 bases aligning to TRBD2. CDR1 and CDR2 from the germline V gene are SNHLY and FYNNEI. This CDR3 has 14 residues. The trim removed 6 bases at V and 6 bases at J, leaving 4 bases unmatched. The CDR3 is CASSLAGGRDTQYF. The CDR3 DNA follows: TGTGCCAGCAGCCTAGCGGGAGGGAGGGATACGCAGTATTTT.

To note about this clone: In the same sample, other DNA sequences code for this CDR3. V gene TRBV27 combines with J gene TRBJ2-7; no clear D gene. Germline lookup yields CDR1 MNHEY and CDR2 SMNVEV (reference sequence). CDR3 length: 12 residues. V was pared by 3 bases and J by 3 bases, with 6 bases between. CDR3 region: CASSLTGYEQYF. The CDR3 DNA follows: TGTGCCAGCAGTTTGACTGGCTACGAGCAGTACTTC.

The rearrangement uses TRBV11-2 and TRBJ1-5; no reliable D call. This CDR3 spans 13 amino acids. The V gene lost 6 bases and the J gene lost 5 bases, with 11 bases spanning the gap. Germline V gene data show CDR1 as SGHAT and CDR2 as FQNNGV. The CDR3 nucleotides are TGTGCCAGCAGTTCTGGCAGTGATCAGCCCCAGCATTTT. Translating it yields CASSSGSDQPQHF.

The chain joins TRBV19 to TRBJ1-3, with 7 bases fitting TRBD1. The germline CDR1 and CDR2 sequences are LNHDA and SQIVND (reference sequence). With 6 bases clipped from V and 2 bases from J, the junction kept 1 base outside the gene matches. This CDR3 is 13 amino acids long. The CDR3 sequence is CASSTGAGNTIYF. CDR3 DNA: TGTGCCAGTAGCACAGGGGCTGGAAACACCATATATTTT.

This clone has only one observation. The CDR3 is CASSKVTETPGQQETQYF. DNA for the CDR3: TGTGCCAGCAGCAAAGTAACCGAAACTCCGGGACAGCAAGAGACCCAGTACTTC. The chain recombines TRBV21-1 with TRBJ2-5; the table's D gene call, TRBD1, was not cross checked with the DNA. TRBV21-1 has pseudogene status. The CDR3 totals 18 residues.